One TCR beta chain is described in this entry. The target antigen is unknown. The sample originates from a study of shared clonotypes between healthy human individuals. Study-wide background: Each donor contributed plates that comprised three CD4 naive, three CD4 memory, two CD8 naive and one CD8 memory. General observations from the study: All-four-donor shared clonotypes had higher generation probabilities than non-shared clonotypes did.

With CCR7-negative CD45RA+ TemRA cells, CD45RO+ cells were combined in CD8 memory. Deep-level running was used for the assay. Clones were sequenced by immunoSEQ multiplex PCR, and TCRdb holds only the in-frame ones, with some missing. The table shows about 330,000 clones, with around 87% occurring only once. CDR1 and CDR2 from the germline V gene are SGDLS and YYNGEE. J lost 2 bases, V lost 3 bases, and 3 bases had no gene match. The CDR3 consists of 14 residues. Sequences were obtained from memory CD8+ T cells sorted from blood. Subset defined: CD45RO+ cells pooled with CCR7-negative TemRA cells. The V gene is TRBV9, the J gene TRBJ2-5; 8 bases align to TRBD1. This TCR was recovered from a man aged 18-30 years in good health. The CDR3 DNA follows: TGTGCCAGCAGCGCCTGGGACAGGCAAGAGACCCAGTACTTC. This codes for CASSAWDRQETQYF. The variable domain in full, with the rest retrieved from reference TRBV9 and TRBJ2-5, is DSGVTQTPKHLITATGQRVTLRCSPRSGDLSVYWYQQSLDQGLQFLIQYYNGEERAKGNILERFSAQQFPDLHSELNLSSLELGDSALYFCASSAWDRQETQYFGPGTRLLVL.